The clone carrying this T cell receptor beta chain turned up a few times. This entry belongs to a study of blood T cell repertoires in COVID-19. On the study more broadly: Acute and convalescent COVID-19 samples came from the United States, Italy and Spain. PBMCs, B-cell-depleted T cells, or T cells were the source of the cDNA or gDNA that made up the material.

In the original analysis: Reference gene primer amplification gave nucleated cell count estimates. Here immunoSEQ multiplex PCR was the method, and the copy in TCRdb shows in-frame clones only, minus some. That table gives V, J and clone size, and the DNA gave D and trimming. Counted here are some 110,000 clones, 80% to 90% occurring once; the ten biggest clones make up roughly 1.5%. The CDR3 extends over 12 amino acids. V lost 2 bases to trimming and J lost 8 bases, with 9 bases between them. J is TRBJ1-2 and V is TRBV12-3 or TRBV12-4; perhaps TRBD1 as D (5 bases). Sequenced material: peripheral blood. The TCR was taken from a middle-aged man with acute or convalescent COVID-19. CDR3: CASSLWQGGYTF. In DNA, the CDR3 is TGTGCCAGCAGTTTATGGCAGGGAGGCTACACCTTC.